This T cell receptor (beta chain) was documented in a study of cytomegalovirus exposure and HLA in healthy donors. Study-level information: Previous work identified 95 million to 120 million unique TCR beta sequences from some 170 million T cells.

Study results and limitations: A link between a missense DCLRE1C variant and TCR beta V- and J-gene trimming emerged from a later analysis.

This CDR3 is 20 amino acids long. The germline V gene encodes CDR1 SGDLS and CDR2 YYNGEE. V lost 0 bases to trimming and J lost 0 bases, with 24 bases between them. With respect to this clone: What it binds is not known.

It was with 60 Vbeta and 13 Jbeta primers that the PCR ran. The assay was immunoSEQ multiplex PCR, and TCRdb's table has in-frame clones only and misses some. In the table there are a few hundred thousand clones, roughly four fifths of which are singletons. Sequences were obtained from PBMCs. V is TRBV9 and J is TRBJ1-1; perhaps TRBD1 as D (6 bases). This sequence was found in a girl aged 5-17 years in good health and CMV-seronegative. In nucleotides, the CDR3 is TGTGCCAGCAGCGTAGATAAGGGGGGGGACTTCAAGACTTTGAACACTGAAGCTTTCTTT. Amino acids: CASSVDKGGDFKTLNTEAFF.